These 18 T cell receptor beta chains came from one sample sequenced in a study of blood T cells in healthy people across ages. Combining a sample-barcoded 5' primer with a J-beta primer mix, a second PCR ran for 7 to 11 cycles. TCRdb fed the 5' RACE reads into MiXCR, producing one record per CDR3 protein. The profile shows around 2 million distinct CDR3 sequences, around 40% of them singletons. The sample comprised blood. These receptors all stem from a human donor in good health.

V and J are TRBV20-1 and TRBJ2-5, with TRBD1 as a possible D gene (6 bases). The J call may not be correct, given that the DNA end is closer to TRBJ2-7. Germline V lookup: CDR1 DFQATT, CDR2 SNEGSKA (reference sequence). The CDR3 is 13 amino acids. The CDR3 DNA reads as TGCAGTGCTAGTGACAGGATTAAGTACGAGCAGTACTTC. Translated, it gives CSASDRIKYEQYF.

The rearrangement joins TRBV6-1 to TRBJ1-6; 9 bases map to TRBD1. V shed 2 bases and J 7 bases; nucleotides not matched to a gene: 9. The CDR3 loop spans 17 amino acids. CDR1 and CDR2 (germline): MNHNS, SASEGT. This CDR3 is CASSEWTGEGFNSPLHF. CDR3 DNA: TGTGCCAGCAGTGAATGGACAGGGGAAGGGTTCAATTCACCCCTCCACTTT.

The chain is built from TRBV4-3 and TRBJ2-7, with a tentative D call TRBD2 (5 bases). The V gene's germline CDR1 is LGHNA and CDR2 YSLEER. CDR3 size: 12 residues. Trimming shortened V by 3 bases and J by 9 bases, and 12 bases separated the two germline ends. This chain's CDR3 is CASSHPRDGQYF. In DNA, the CDR3 is TGCGCCAGCAGCCACCCCCGGGATGGGCAGTACTTC.

This clonotype was observed a handful of times. The genes are TRBV12-3 or TRBV12-4 and TRBJ1-2; 7 bases align to TRBD1. The V and J ends lost 5 bases and 8 bases, in that order; junction bases with no gene match: 11. The CDR3 consists of 14 residues. The CDR3 protein is CASSPGQTFRGYTF. The CDR3 DNA is TGTGCCAGCAGTCCGGGACAGACTTTCCGCGGCTACACCTTC.

V and J are TRBV20-1 and TRBJ2-1; 10 bases are shared with TRBD2. The CDR3 has 15 residues. Germline V gene lookup returns CDR1 DFQATT and CDR2 SNEGSKA (reference sequence). The CDR3 protein is CSSPGGLAGADEQFF. Here the CDR3 DNA reads TGCAGCTCCCCTGGAGGGCTAGCGGGGGCCGATGAGCAGTTCTTC.

There are a few counts of this clonotype. The chain combines TRBV5-6 with TRBJ1-2; 8 positions match TRBD1. CDR3 length equals 13 residues. The V gene's germline CDR1 is SGHDT and CDR2 YYEEEE. V shed 3 bases and J 6 bases; nucleotides not matched to a gene: 4. CDR3 sequence reads: CASSWTGKDGYTF. CDR3 DNA: TGTGCCAGCAGCTGGACAGGGAAGGATGGCTACACCTTC.

The chain joins TRBV5-5 to TRBJ2-3; 9 bases align to TRBD1. Germline V gives CDR1 SGHKS, CDR2 YYEKEE (reference sequence). This CDR3 contains 15 residues. Trimming removed 1 base from V and 5 bases from J; junction bases left unmatched: 5. CDR3 region: CASSLNGQGIDTQYF. CDR3 in DNA: TGTGCCAGCAGCTTGAATGGACAGGGGATAGATACGCAGTATTTT.

In its sample, this clonotype was seen a few times. The V and J genes are TRBV7-2 and TRBJ1-5; 9 nucleotides align to TRBD1. After removal of 8 bases from V and 0 bases from J, the junction contained 5 bases not matched to a gene. Germline V gene sequence: CDR1 SGHTA, CDR2 FQGNSA. The CDR3 sequence is 15 residues long. The CDR3 sequence is CASRVGQGSNQPQHF. Written as DNA, the CDR3 is TGTGCCAGCCGAGTGGGACAGGGTAGCAATCAGCCCCAGCATTTT.

This clonotype was counted only a few times. The V call is TRBV15, the J call TRBJ2-5; D call uncertain. The tail of the sequence fits TRBJ2-7 better, so the J call may be wrong. Germline V gene lookup returns CDR1 LNHNV and CDR2 YYDKDF (reference sequence). CDR3 size: 14 residues. The chain's CDR3 is CATSRDLTPTEQYF. The CDR3 nucleotides are TGTGCCACCAGCAGAGATCTTACACCGACCGAGCAGTACTTC.

The chain uses TRBV20-1 and TRBJ2-1; 13 bases align to TRBD2. V lost 1 base to trimming and J lost 2 bases; unmatched junction nucleotides: 2. The CDR3 runs 16 residues. The germline gives CDR1 DFQATT, CDR2 SNEGSKA (reference sequence). Here the CDR3 reads CSARAGLAGAYNEQFF. In nucleotides, the CDR3 is TGCAGTGCTAGAGCAGGACTAGCGGGGGCCTACAATGAGCAGTTCTTC.

The chain employs TRBV12-3 or TRBV12-4 and TRBJ2-4; D uncertain. The DNA matches TRBJ2-7 better at its end, which makes the J call doubtful. CDR3 size: 13 residues. This chain's CDR3 is CASSFGLMYEQYF. As DNA, the CDR3 is TGTGCCAGCAGTTTCGGCTTGATGTACGAGCAGTACTTC.

This rearrangement joins TRBV12-3 or TRBV12-4 to TRBJ1-2; D is undetermined. The length of the CDR3 is 13 residues. Trimming removed 3 bases at V and 8 bases at J, with 13 bases between. The chain's CDR3 is CASSFMGDGGYTF. CDR3 DNA: TGTGCCAGCAGTTTTATGGGCGACGGGGGCTACACCTTC.

The CDR3 DNA sequence: TGTGCCAGCTCAGGCAGATACAATCAGCCCCAGCATTTT. It specifies CASSGRYNQPQHF. The chain has TRBV6-1 and TRBJ1-5; D is unresolved. V was trimmed by 8 bases and J by 3 bases, leaving 11 bases between them. The CDR3 has 13 residues. CDR1 is MNHNS and CDR2 is SASEGT in the germline V gene.

The chain links TRBV6-5 to TRBJ1-2, with D hard to call. Trimming stripped 6 bases from V and 3 bases from J, with 20 bases between. The CDR3 is made up of 16 amino acids. Germline V gene data show CDR1 as MNHEY and CDR2 as SVGAGI. The CDR3 protein is CASSPLPQVTYYGYTF. DNA of the CDR3: TGTGCCAGCAGCCCATTACCCCAGGTGACATACTATGGCTACACCTTC.

The chain uses TRBV21-1 and TRBJ2-7; TRBD2, the table's D call, lacks a check against the DNA. TRBV21-1 is labeled a pseudogene. This CDR3 has 20 residues. The CDR3 DNA follows: TGTGCCAGCAGCGGGACGGGACTAGCGGGGGGGCCCCGCATTTCCTACGAGCAGTACTTC. Amino acid sequence: CASSGTGLAGGPRISYEQYF.

The chain employs TRBV7-3 and TRBJ1-2; TRBD1 is a possible D gene (5 bases). The CDR3 consists of 14 residues. Per the germline V gene, CDR1 is SGHTA and CDR2 is FQGTGA. V was trimmed by 1 base and J by 5 bases, leaving 11 bases between them. CDR3 in amino acids: CASSLKGDGYGYTF. The CDR3 DNA is TGTGCCAGCAGCTTAAAAGGGGATGGGTATGGCTACACCTTC.

This rearrangement joins TRBV7-3 to TRBJ2-1; D perhaps matches TRBD2 (5 bases). The CDR3 length is 13 residues. Trimming pared 0 bases from V and 10 bases from J, leaving 10 bases between. Germline CDR1 is SGHTA and CDR2 is FQGTGA. The CDR3 here is CASSLTKEVEQFF. CDR3 DNA: TGTGCCAGCAGCTTAACGAAGGAGGTGGAGCAGTTCTTC.

This clonotype was seen a few times. CDR3 sequence: CASSQRVEGAGDTQYF. The CDR3 region has the DNA TGTGCCAGCAGCCAAAGGGTAGAGGGGGCAGGGGATACGCAGTATTTT. The rearrangement uses TRBV3-1 and TRBJ2-3; 7 bases are shared with TRBD1. The junction had 11 bases not matched to a gene; V was cut back by 2 bases and J by 6 bases. Germline CDR1 reads LGHDT; CDR2 reads YNNKEL (reference sequence). This CDR3 is built from 16 residues.